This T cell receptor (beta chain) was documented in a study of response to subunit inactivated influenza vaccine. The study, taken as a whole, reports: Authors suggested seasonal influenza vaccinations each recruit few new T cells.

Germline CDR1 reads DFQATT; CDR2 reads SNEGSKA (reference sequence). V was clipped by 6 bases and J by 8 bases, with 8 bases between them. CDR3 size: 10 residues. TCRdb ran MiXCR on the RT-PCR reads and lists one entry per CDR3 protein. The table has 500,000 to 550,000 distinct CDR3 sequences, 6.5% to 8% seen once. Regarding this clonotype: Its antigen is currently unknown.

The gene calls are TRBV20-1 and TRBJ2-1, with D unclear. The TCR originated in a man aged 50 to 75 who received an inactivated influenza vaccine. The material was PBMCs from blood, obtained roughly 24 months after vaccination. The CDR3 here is CSALRDEQFF. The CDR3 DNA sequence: TGCAGTGCATTACGGGATGAGCAGTTCTTC.